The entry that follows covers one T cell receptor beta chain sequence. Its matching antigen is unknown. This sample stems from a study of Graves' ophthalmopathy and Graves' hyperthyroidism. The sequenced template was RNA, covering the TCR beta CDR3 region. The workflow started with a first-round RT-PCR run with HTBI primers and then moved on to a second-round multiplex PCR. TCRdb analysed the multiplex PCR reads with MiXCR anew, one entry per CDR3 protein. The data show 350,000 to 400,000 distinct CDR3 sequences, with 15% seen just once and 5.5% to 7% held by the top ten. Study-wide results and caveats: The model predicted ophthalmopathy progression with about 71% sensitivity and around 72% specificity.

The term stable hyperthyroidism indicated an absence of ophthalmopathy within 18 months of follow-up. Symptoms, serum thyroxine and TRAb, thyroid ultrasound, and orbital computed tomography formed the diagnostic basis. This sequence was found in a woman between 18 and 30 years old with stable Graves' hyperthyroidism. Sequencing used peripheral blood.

CDR3 region: CASSLEGGGAQETQYF. DNA of the CDR3: TGTGCCAGCAGCCTAGAGGGCGGGGGGGCCCAAGAGACCCAGTACTTC. The chain has TRBV7-9 and TRBJ2-5; 9 bases agree with TRBD2. V lost 5 bases to trimming and J lost 1 base; unmatched junction nucleotides: 8. The CDR3 contains 16 residues. CDR1 is SEHNR and CDR2 is FQNEAQ in the germline V gene (reference sequence). Drawing the rest from reference TRBV7-9 and TRBJ2-5, the complete variable domain is DTGVSQNPRHKITKRGQNVTFRCDPISEHNRLYWYRQTLGQGPEFLTYFQNEAQLEKSRLLSDRFSAERPKGSFSTLEIQRTEQGDSAMYLCASSLEGGGAQETQYFGPGTRLLVL.